These T cell receptor beta chains were read from a single sample in a study of cytomegalovirus exposure and HLA in healthy donors. This table comes from immunoSEQ multiplex PCR, and its TCRdb copy is limited to in-frame clones, with some not included. The sample includes about 130,000 clones, 75% to 85% of them seen just once. The sequenced material came from PBMCs. The receptor source for this set is a girl aged 2-10 years in good health and CMV-seronegative. CDR3s include the opening cysteine and the closing phenylalanine or tryptophan. D genes are given only for firm matches. Clone size is stated in some rows and not others, as once, few, many or a class when expanded.

cdr3_nt: TGTGCCAGCAGTGAACCGAACAGGCACCAAAAAAATAGAAACACCATATATTTT
cdr3_aa: CASSEPNRHQKNRNTIYF
d_call: .
v_call: TRBV2
clone_size: .
j_call: TRBJ1-3

cdr3_nt: TGTGCCAGCAGCCAAGAAGGAGAAACTAGCGGGGGGAGGTACAATGAGCAGTTCTTC
cdr3_aa: CASSQEGETSGGRYNEQFF
d_call: TRBD2
v_call: TRBV4-2
clone_size: .
j_call: TRBJ2-1

cdr3_nt: TGTGCCTGGAGCCGGGACTACAATGAGCAGTTCTTC
cdr3_aa: CAWSRDYNEQFF
d_call: .
v_call: TRBV30
clone_size: .
j_call: TRBJ2-1

cdr3_nt: TGTGCCAGCAGCCCAGGACAGGGAAGACAAGAGACCCAGTACTTC
cdr3_aa: CASSPGQGRQETQYF
d_call: TRBD1
v_call: TRBV7-9
clone_size: .
j_call: TRBJ2-5

cdr3_nt: TGCGCCAGCAGCCAAGATGGAGGTAATTCTGGAAACACCATATATTTT
cdr3_aa: CASSQDGGNSGNTIYF
d_call: .
v_call: TRBV4-3
clone_size: .
j_call: TRBJ1-3

cdr3_nt: TGTGCCAGCAGCTTAAGCCCAGGATCGGCCGGGGAGCTGTTTTTT
cdr3_aa: CASSLSPGSAGELFF
d_call: .
v_call: TRBV13
clone_size: .
j_call: TRBJ2-2

cdr3_nt: TGTGCCTGGTGTACAGGGGGGAGCTCCTATAATTCACCCCTCCACTTT
cdr3_aa: CAWCTGGSSYNSPLHF
d_call: TRBD1
v_call: TRBV30
clone_size: .
j_call: TRBJ1-6

cdr3_nt: TGTGCCTGGGACCGGGGAGGTAACTCCGCAGATACGCAGTATTTT
cdr3_aa: CAWDRGGNSADTQYF
d_call: .
v_call: TRBV30
clone_size: .
j_call: TRBJ2-3

cdr3_nt: TGTGCCAGTGCACCTGGGAGTTTCTACAATGAGCAGTTCTTC
cdr3_aa: CASAPGSFYNEQFF
d_call: .
v_call: TRBV7-2
clone_size: .
j_call: TRBJ2-1

cdr3_nt: TGTGCCAGCAGTGATAAGGGGCACCTAGTATTTAGCTCCTACGAGCAGTACTTC
cdr3_aa: CASSDKGHLVFSSYEQYF
d_call: .
v_call: TRBV2
clone_size: .
j_call: TRBJ2-7

cdr3_nt: TGTGCCAGTAACAGGGGGAACACTGAAGCTTTCTTT
cdr3_aa: CASNRGNTEAFF
d_call: TRBD1
v_call: TRBV7-9
clone_size: .
j_call: TRBJ1-1

cdr3_nt: TGCGCCAGCAGCTTGGACACAGCCTCTGGGGCCAACGTCCTGACTTTC
cdr3_aa: CASSLDTASGANVLTF
d_call: .
v_call: TRBV5-1
clone_size: .
j_call: TRBJ2-6

cdr3_nt: TGTGCCAGCAGCCAAAGGCGGGGGTCATTGACTGAAGCTTTCTTT
cdr3_aa: CASSQRRGSLTEAFF
d_call: .
v_call: TRBV28
clone_size: .
j_call: TRBJ1-1

cdr3_nt: TGTGCCAGCAGTTCCCAGCGGGAGGGGCTAATATACAATGAGCAGTTCTTC
cdr3_aa: CASSSQREGLIYNEQFF
d_call: TRBD2
v_call: TRBV27
clone_size: .
j_call: TRBJ2-1

cdr3_nt: TGTGCCAGTAGACTTCAGGGCGGGAGTAGCAATCAGCCCCAGCATTTT
cdr3_aa: CASRLQGGSSNQPQHF
d_call: .
v_call: TRBV19
clone_size: once
j_call: TRBJ1-5

cdr3_nt: TGTGCCAGCAGCCCCCGGGACAGGGCCTACGAGCAGTACTTC
cdr3_aa: CASSPRDRAYEQYF
d_call: TRBD1
v_call: TRBV6-5
clone_size: .
j_call: TRBJ2-7

cdr3_nt: TGTGCCAGCAGCCCTCTAAAAGACAGGGTCACTGAAGCTTTCTTT
cdr3_aa: CASSPLKDRVTEAFF
d_call: TRBD1
v_call: TRBV11-2
clone_size: few
j_call: TRBJ1-1

cdr3_nt: TGTGCCAGCAGCTTAGCAGGGAACACTGAAGCTTTCTTT
cdr3_aa: CASSLAGNTEAFF
d_call: .
v_call: TRBV11-2
clone_size: .
j_call: TRBJ1-1

cdr3_nt: TGTGCCAGCAGCTTAGGCGGGCCTGGAAACACCATATATTTT
cdr3_aa: CASSLGGPGNTIYF
d_call: .
v_call: TRBV7-9
clone_size: few
j_call: TRBJ1-3

cdr3_nt: TGCGCCAGCAGCGGCGGGACAGGGGGGAATAATTCACCCCTCCACTTT
cdr3_aa: CASSGGTGGNNSPLHF
d_call: TRBD1
v_call: TRBV5-1
clone_size: .
j_call: TRBJ1-6

cdr3_nt: TGTGCCTGGAGTGCAGATTATAATTCCCCCCTCCACTTT
cdr3_aa: CAWSADYNSPLHF
d_call: .
v_call: TRBV30
clone_size: .
j_call: TRBJ1-6

cdr3_nt: TGTGCCAGCAGTGGGACTAGCGGGGGGGCCAACATTCAGTACTTC
cdr3_aa: CASSGTSGGANIQYF
d_call: TRBD2
v_call: TRBV6-1
clone_size: .
j_call: TRBJ2-4

cdr3_nt: TGCGCCAGCAGCTTGGCCCTCCAGGGGCGATCCTACGAGCAGTACTTC
cdr3_aa: CASSLALQGRSYEQYF
d_call: .
v_call: TRBV5-1
clone_size: few
j_call: TRBJ2-7

cdr3_nt: TGTGCCAGCAGCCATCCCGGGGAGGGCTACACCTTC
cdr3_aa: CASSHPGEGYTF
d_call: .
v_call: TRBV27
clone_size: few
j_call: TRBJ1-2

cdr3_nt: TGCGCCAGCAGCCCGATTGGGCTAGCGGGAGACACCCCGTACTTC
cdr3_aa: CASSPIGLAGDTPYF
d_call: TRBD2
v_call: TRBV4-1
clone_size: once
j_call: TRBJ2-7

cdr3_nt: TGTGCCAGCAGTTCCGAAAGGGGTTGGGGCAATCAGCCCCAGCATTTT
cdr3_aa: CASSSERGWGNQPQHF
d_call: .
v_call: TRBV28
clone_size: .
j_call: TRBJ1-5

cdr3_nt: TGTGCTAGTGGTTTGTCGGAGGGGAGAGGTTCACCCCTCCACTTT
cdr3_aa: CASGLSEGRGSPLHF
d_call: .
v_call: TRBV12-5
clone_size: .
j_call: TRBJ1-6

cdr3_nt: TGTGCCAGCAGTTTATCAGCGGACGGAAACCTCAATGAGCAGTTCTTC
cdr3_aa: CASSLSADGNLNEQFF
d_call: .
v_call: TRBV27
clone_size: .
j_call: TRBJ2-1

cdr3_nt: TGTGCCAGCAGCAGCGGAGGGGACTTAGCCAAAAACATTCAGTACTTC
cdr3_aa: CASSSGGDLAKNIQYF
d_call: .
v_call: TRBV7-9
clone_size: .
j_call: TRBJ2-4

cdr3_nt: TGTGCCAGCAGTCCACGGACAGGGACCTACAATGAGCAGTTCTTC
cdr3_aa: CASSPRTGTYNEQFF
d_call: TRBD1
v_call: TRBV6-6
clone_size: .
j_call: TRBJ2-1

cdr3_nt: TGTGCCAGTAGTTCCCCTTCCGGGACAGGGTTCCTCTGGGAAGCTTTCTTT
cdr3_aa: CASSSPSGTGFLWEAFF
d_call: TRBD1
v_call: TRBV19
clone_size: once
j_call: TRBJ1-1

cdr3_nt: TGTGCCAGCAGTGGGACTAGCGGGGGGGTCTTCTACGAGCAGTACTTC
cdr3_aa: CASSGTSGGVFYEQYF
d_call: TRBD2
v_call: TRBV2
clone_size: few
j_call: TRBJ2-7

cdr3_nt: TGTGCCAGCAGCAAGACGAATATCCTAGCGGGAGGACGTGGCTACGAGCAGTACTTC
cdr3_aa: CASSKTNILAGGRGYEQYF
d_call: TRBD2
v_call: TRBV7-2
clone_size: .
j_call: TRBJ2-7

cdr3_nt: TGTGCCAGCAGCCGCCCCCTAGCGGGGAAGCCCCAAGAGACCCAGTACTTC
cdr3_aa: CASSRPLAGKPQETQYF
d_call: TRBD2
v_call: TRBV7-6
clone_size: .
j_call: TRBJ2-5

cdr3_nt: TGTGCCATCGGACAGGGTTACAATGAGCAGTTCTTC
cdr3_aa: CAIGQGYNEQFF
d_call: TRBD1
v_call: TRBV10-3
clone_size: .
j_call: TRBJ2-1

cdr3_nt: TGTGCCAGCAGCCAAGAGGGGGGGGTTCGTCAGCCCCAGCATTTT
cdr3_aa: CASSQEGGVRQPQHF
d_call: .
v_call: TRBV4-2
clone_size: .
j_call: TRBJ1-5

cdr3_nt: TGTGCCAGCAGTTTGGACAGAAATCAGCCCCAGCATTTT
cdr3_aa: CASSLDRNQPQHF
d_call: .
v_call: TRBV6-5
clone_size: few
j_call: TRBJ1-5

cdr3_nt: TGTGCCAGCAGCTTAAAGGGAAAAGGGGACTATGGCTACACCTTC
cdr3_aa: CASSLKGKGDYGYTF
d_call: .
v_call: TRBV5-4
clone_size: .
j_call: TRBJ1-2

cdr3_nt: TGCGCCAGCAGTCAATCGGGTAAAACGGGTTCGGACAGGGTAGATGGCTACACCTTC
cdr3_aa: CASSQSGKTGSDRVDGYTF
d_call: TRBD1
v_call: TRBV23-1
clone_size: .
j_call: TRBJ1-2

cdr3_nt: TGTGCCAGCAGGTCGGGACAGGCATCCTACAATGAGCAGTTCTTC
cdr3_aa: CASRSGQASYNEQFF
d_call: TRBD1
v_call: TRBV27
clone_size: .
j_call: TRBJ2-1

cdr3_nt: TGCGCCAGCAGCCAAGATCGCCTGGGGGGAGCTGGCTACACCTTC
cdr3_aa: CASSQDRLGGAGYTF
d_call: .
v_call: TRBV4-3
clone_size: .
j_call: TRBJ1-2

cdr3_nt: TGTGCCAGCAGCTTGGGGGGTTTCTATGGCTACACCTTC
cdr3_aa: CASSLGGFYGYTF
d_call: .
v_call: TRBV7-8
clone_size: .
j_call: TRBJ1-2

cdr3_nt: TGTGCCACCAGCAGCGGGGGACTAGCGGATTACGAGCAGTACTTC
cdr3_aa: CATSSGGLADYEQYF
d_call: TRBD2
v_call: TRBV15
clone_size: .
j_call: TRBJ2-7

cdr3_nt: TGTGCCAGCAGTGAAGCGGGCCATGGATACGAGCAGTACTTC
cdr3_aa: CASSEAGHGYEQYF
d_call: .
v_call: TRBV25-1
clone_size: .
j_call: TRBJ2-7

cdr3_nt: TGTGCCTGGGGCTATAGATCCAGGGGGCTCGACGAGCAGTACTTC
cdr3_aa: CAWGYRSRGLDEQYF
d_call: TRBD1
v_call: TRBV30
clone_size: .
j_call: TRBJ2-7

cdr3_nt: TGCAGCGTTGGCCAGGATGAAGCTTTCTTT
cdr3_aa: CSVGQDEAFF
d_call: .
v_call: TRBV29-1
clone_size: .
j_call: TRBJ1-1